In its sample, the clone carrying this T cell receptor beta chain ranks as medium-sized. Its antigen is still unknown. This sample is drawn from a study of spatial heterogeneity in lung cancer. Whole-study context: As counted in raw reads, each unique TCR and UMI combination appeared more than ten times on average.

Germline loops: CDR1 SQVTM, CDR2 ANQGSEA. V lost 8 bases, J lost 1 base, and 10 bases lay in between. This CDR3 has 12 amino acids. Indicated time point: sample taken at primary tumor resection. Donation came from roughly 72 patients with untreated early-stage non-small cell lung cancer. TCRdb called the 5' RACE reads again in MiXCR, with one record for every CDR3 protein. The table has about 2,900 distinct CDR3 sequences, less than 8% seen once; the top ten hold 9.5% to 13%. Study-wide findings and caveats: Estimated TCR-seq coverage of tumor T cells was only roughly 7% for alpha chains. For beta chains, the corresponding estimate was 13% to 15%. Tumor mutation count correlated with how many alpha and beta TCRs expanded intratumorally.

The TCR sequence derives from a female donor with early-stage non-small cell lung cancer. Sequenced material: lung tumor tissue, taken at surgery. V usage is TRBV29-1 and J usage is TRBJ2-3; D gene uncertain. The DNA for the CDR3 is TGCAGCCTCGGTTCTGGCACAGATACGCAGTATTTT. Protein: CSLGSGTDTQYF.